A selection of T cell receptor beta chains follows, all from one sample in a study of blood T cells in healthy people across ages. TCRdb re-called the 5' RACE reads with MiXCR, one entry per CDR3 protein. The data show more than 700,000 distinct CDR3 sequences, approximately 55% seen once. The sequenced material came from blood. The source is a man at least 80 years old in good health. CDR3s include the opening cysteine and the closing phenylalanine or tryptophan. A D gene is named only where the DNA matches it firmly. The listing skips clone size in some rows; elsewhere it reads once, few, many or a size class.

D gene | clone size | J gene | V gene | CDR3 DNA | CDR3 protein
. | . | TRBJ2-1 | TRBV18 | TGTGCCAGCTCACCAGGGGGAATTAGCTCCTACAATGAGCAGTTCTTC | CASSPGGISSYNEQFF
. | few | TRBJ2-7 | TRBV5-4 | TGTGCCAGCAGCTTGGACGCTGCCTACGAGCAGTACTTC | CASSLDAAYEQYF
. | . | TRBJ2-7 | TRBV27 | TGTGCCAGCAGGCCCATAGGCAGGGGAGACGAGCAGTACTTC | CASRPIGRGDEQYF
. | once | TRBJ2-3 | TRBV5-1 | TGCGCCAGCAGCTTGGAGCGGGCTAGCACAGATACGCGGTATTTT | CASSLERASTDTRYF
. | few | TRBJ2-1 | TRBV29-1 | TGCAGCGCCGAAGGCGGGCCCTCCTACAATGAGCAGTTCTTC | CSAEGGPSYNEQFF
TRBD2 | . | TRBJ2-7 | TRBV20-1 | TGCAGTGCTACAGGGAGGACGGGGACTAGCGCTAACTCCTACGAGCAGTACTTC | CSATGRTGTSANSYEQYF
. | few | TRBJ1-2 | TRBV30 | TGTGCCTGGAGTGTAAGGGGTGGCTACACCTTC | CAWSVRGGYTF
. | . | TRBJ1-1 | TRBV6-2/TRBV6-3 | TGTGCCGGGCAGAGGGTCCAGGACACTGAAGCTTTCTTT | CAGQRVQDTEAFF
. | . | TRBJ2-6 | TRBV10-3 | TGTGCCATCAGTGAGTATGGCGGATCTGGGGCCAACGTCCTGACTTTC | CAISEYGGSGANVLTF
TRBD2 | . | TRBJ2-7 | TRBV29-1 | TGCAGCGTTGTTGGGGACTATCGAGGCTACGAGCAGTACTTC | CSVVGDYRGYEQYF
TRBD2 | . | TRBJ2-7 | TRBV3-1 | TGTGCCAGCAGCCCTCGGGCGGGGGAGGGGTCTCGGGGCTCCTACAATGAGCAGTACTTC | CASSPRAGEGSRGSYNEQYF
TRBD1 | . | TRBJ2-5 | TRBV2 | TGTGCCAGCAGTTATGGACAGGGGGTAAAGACCCAGTACTTC | CASSYGQGVKTQYF
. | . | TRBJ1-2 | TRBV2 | TGTGCCAGCTCTTACACCTATGGCTACACCTTC | CASSYTYGYTF
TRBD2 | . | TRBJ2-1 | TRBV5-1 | TGCGCCAGCAGCTTGGCGGCTAGCGGGTTAGGATATGAGCAGTTCTTC | CASSLAASGLGYEQFF
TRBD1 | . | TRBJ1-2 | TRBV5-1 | TGCGCCAGCAGCGGGGACAGTGGCTATGGCTACACCTTC | CASSGDSGYGYTF
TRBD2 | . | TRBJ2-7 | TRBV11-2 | TGTGCCAGCAGCTTCAGTTTCGGGACTAGCGGGAGGGGGACCTACTGGGAGCAGTACTTC | CASSFSFGTSGRGTYWEQYF
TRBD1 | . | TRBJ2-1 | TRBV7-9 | TGTGCCAGCAACGGACAGGGATGCAATGAGCAGTTCTTC | CASNGQGCNEQFF
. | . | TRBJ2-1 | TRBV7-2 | TGTGCCAGCAGCTTGGGATCTTACTCCTACAATGAGCAGTTCTTC | CASSLGSYSYNEQFF
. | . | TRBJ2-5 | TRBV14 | TGTGCCAGCAGCCAAGTCGGCGCGGTGGTGGAGACCCAGTACTTC | CASSQVGAVVETQYF
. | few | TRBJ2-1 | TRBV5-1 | TGCGCCAGCAGCTTGCGTCCCGAAGATGAGCAGTTCTTC | CASSLRPEDEQFF
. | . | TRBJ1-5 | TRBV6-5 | TGTGCCAGCAGTTACTCGATGGGAGGCAATCAGCCCCAGCATTTT | CASSYSMGGNQPQHF
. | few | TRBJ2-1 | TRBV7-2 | TGTGCCAGCAGCTTAGTGGTACAGGGCGGTAATGAGCAGTTCTTC | CASSLVVQGGNEQFF
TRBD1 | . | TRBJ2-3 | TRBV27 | TGTGCCAGCAGTCTCGACCGGGACAGGGTCGAGCAGTATTTT | CASSLDRDRVEQYF
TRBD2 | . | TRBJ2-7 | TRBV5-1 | TGCGCCAGCAGCTTGGGTGTAGCGGGACACTCCTACGAGCAGTACTTC | CASSLGVAGHSYEQYF
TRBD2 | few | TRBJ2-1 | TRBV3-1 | TGTGCCAGCAGCCGCCCGCGGACTAGCGACAATGAGCAGTTCTTC | CASSRPRTSDNEQFF
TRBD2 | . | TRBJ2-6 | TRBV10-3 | TGTGCCATCAGCCCGACTCCGGGAGGTCCAGCTGGGGCCAACGTCCTGACTTTC | CAISPTPGGPAGANVLTF
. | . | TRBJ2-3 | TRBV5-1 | TGCGCCAGCAGCTCGGGACTTTTTAAGGACACAGATACGCAGTATTTT | CASSSGLFKDTDTQYF
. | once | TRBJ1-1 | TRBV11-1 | TGCGCCAGCAGCGTGTCCGGGACTAAGACTGAAGCTTTCTTT | CASSVSGTKTEAFF
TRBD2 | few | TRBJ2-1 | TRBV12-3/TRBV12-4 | TGTGCCAGCAGTTCGGGACTAGCGGGAAATAATGAGCAGTTCTTC | CASSSGLAGNNEQFF
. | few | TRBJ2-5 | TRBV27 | TGTGCCAGCAGGACTATAGACGTGGAGACCCAGTACTTC | CASRTIDVETQYF